This is a list of T cell receptor beta chains from one sample in a study of B cell selection in AIRE deficiency. The method was immunoSEQ multiplex PCR; TCRdb's version includes in-frame clones alone and lacks a portion of them. The sample lists tens of thousands of clones; about nine tenths were seen once. Material: CD4+CD25+ Tregs sorted from PBMCs. The source is a human donor in good health. Each CDR3 is given with its conserved first and last residue. Each record gives: J gene, D gene, V gene, clone size, CDR3 protein, CDR3 DNA. A D gene is named only where the DNA matches it firmly. Expanded clones get a size class; other rows say once, few or many, or leave the size out.

J gene: TRBJ2-7; D gene: -; V gene: TRBV15; clone size: -; CDR3 protein: CATSRDDRHILRGGEQYF; CDR3 DNA: TGTGCCACCAGCAGAGACGACAGGCACATTCTGAGAGGGGGGGAGCAGTACTTC
J gene: TRBJ1-4; D gene: -; V gene: TRBV4-1; clone size: -; CDR3 protein: CASSLGEKLFF; CDR3 DNA: TGCGCCAGCAGCCTGGGAGAAAAACTGTTTTTT
J gene: TRBJ1-2; D gene: -; V gene: TRBV5-8; clone size: -; CDR3 protein: CASSWRRGSPYGYTF; CDR3 DNA: TGTGCCAGCAGCTGGCGACGGGGGTCCCCCTATGGCTACACCTTC
J gene: TRBJ2-7; D gene: TRBD2; V gene: TRBV7-9; clone size: -; CDR3 protein: CASSQQNSGEVYEQYF; CDR3 DNA: TGTGCCAGCAGCCAACAAAACAGCGGGGAAGTCTACGAGCAGTACTTC
J gene: TRBJ2-7; D gene: -; V gene: TRBV2; clone size: -; CDR3 protein: CASSERGTRWRSEQYF; CDR3 DNA: TGTGCCAGCAGCGAACGTGGGACAAGGTGGAGGAGCGAGCAGTACTTC
J gene: TRBJ2-7; D gene: -; V gene: TRBV2; clone size: -; CDR3 protein: CASSEGAYSYEQYF; CDR3 DNA: TGTGCCAGCAGTGAAGGAGCGTACTCCTACGAGCAGTACTTC
J gene: TRBJ2-7; D gene: TRBD2; V gene: TRBV5-1; clone size: once; CDR3 protein: CASSLGGSGTIYEQYF; CDR3 DNA: TGCGCCAGCAGCTTGGGGGGGAGTGGGACTATCTACGAGCAGTACTTC
J gene: TRBJ2-7; D gene: -; V gene: TRBV6-1; clone size: -; CDR3 protein: CASSEARHYEQYF; CDR3 DNA: TGTGCCAGCAGTGAAGCCCGGCACTACGAGCAGTACTTC
J gene: TRBJ2-1; D gene: TRBD2; V gene: TRBV7-6; clone size: -; CDR3 protein: CASSLGGLAGYAYNEQFF; CDR3 DNA: TGTGCCAGCAGCCTAGGGGGACTAGCGGGCTACGCCTACAATGAGCAGTTCTTC
J gene: TRBJ1-2; D gene: -; V gene: TRBV10-3; clone size: once; CDR3 protein: CAISESGGYGYTF; CDR3 DNA: TGTGCCATCAGTGAGTCAGGGGGCTATGGCTACACCTTC
J gene: TRBJ2-3; D gene: TRBD2; V gene: TRBV5-4; clone size: -; CDR3 protein: CASSRRRGIDTQYF; CDR3 DNA: TGTGCCAGCAGCCGGCGGCGGGGGATAGATACGCAGTATTTT
J gene: TRBJ1-6; D gene: -; V gene: TRBV6-1; clone size: -; CDR3 protein: CASSEVVSGHGSPLHF; CDR3 DNA: TGTGCCAGCAGTGAAGTAGTGTCCGGACACGGCAGTCCCCTCCACTTT
J gene: TRBJ2-2; D gene: -; V gene: TRBV5-1; clone size: -; CDR3 protein: CASSLEVNTGELFF; CDR3 DNA: TGCGCCAGCAGCTTGGAAGTTAACACCGGGGAGCTGTTTTTT
J gene: TRBJ2-5; D gene: -; V gene: TRBV11-2; clone size: -; CDR3 protein: CASSPSWLAQGTQYF; CDR3 DNA: TGTGCCAGCAGCCCCTCATGGCTAGCGCAAGGGACCCAGTACTTC
J gene: TRBJ2-3; D gene: -; V gene: TRBV6-5; clone size: few; CDR3 protein: CASSTGDTQYF; CDR3 DNA: TGTGCCAGCAGTACCGGGGATACGCAGTATTTT
J gene: TRBJ2-7; D gene: -; V gene: TRBV6-6; clone size: -; CDR3 protein: CASQSRTVTGYEQYF; CDR3 DNA: TGTGCCAGCCAATCCCGGACAGTAACTGGCTACGAGCAGTACTTC
J gene: TRBJ1-4; D gene: -; V gene: TRBV5-3; clone size: -; CDR3 protein: CARSPRTEEKLFF; CDR3 DNA: TGTGCCAGAAGCCCCAGGACGGAGGAAAAACTGTTTTTT
J gene: TRBJ1-2; D gene: -; V gene: TRBV6-1; clone size: -; CDR3 protein: CASSGRTYGYTF; CDR3 DNA: TGTGCCAGCTCCGGACGGACCTATGGCTACACCTTC
J gene: TRBJ2-6; D gene: -; V gene: TRBV6-1; clone size: few; CDR3 protein: CASSRMISGANVLTF; CDR3 DNA: TGTGCCAGCAGTCGGATGATCTCTGGGGCCAACGTCCTGACTTTC
J gene: TRBJ1-2; D gene: -; V gene: TRBV6-1; clone size: -; CDR3 protein: CASREGRADGYTF; CDR3 DNA: TGTGCCAGCAGAGAGGGGCGCGCCGATGGCTACACCTTC
J gene: TRBJ1-2; D gene: -; V gene: TRBV5-4; clone size: -; CDR3 protein: CASSLGRVDGYTF; CDR3 DNA: TGTGCCAGCAGCTTGGGAAGGGTGGATGGCTACACCTTC
J gene: TRBJ1-1; D gene: -; V gene: TRBV30; clone size: -; CDR3 protein: CAWSVGMNTEAFF; CDR3 DNA: TGTGCCTGGAGTGTAGGAATGAACACTGAAGCTTTCTTT
J gene: TRBJ1-3; D gene: -; V gene: TRBV2; clone size: -; CDR3 protein: CASREWALSGNTIYF; CDR3 DNA: TGTGCCAGCAGAGAGTGGGCCCTCTCTGGAAACACCATATATTTT
J gene: TRBJ2-2; D gene: TRBD2; V gene: TRBV4-2; clone size: medium-sized; CDR3 protein: CASSHGPGLAGTGELFF; CDR3 DNA: TGTGCCAGCAGCCATGGACCGGGACTAGCGGGCACCGGGGAGCTGTTTTTT
J gene: TRBJ2-4; D gene: -; V gene: TRBV11-2; clone size: -; CDR3 protein: CASSLVGLGNIQYF; CDR3 DNA: TGTGCCAGCAGCTTAGTGGGGTTAGGAAACATTCAGTACTTC
J gene: TRBJ1-4; D gene: -; V gene: TRBV5-6; clone size: -; CDR3 protein: CASSLKRNEKLFF; CDR3 DNA: TGTGCCAGCAGCTTGAAACGAAATGAAAAACTGTTTTTT
J gene: TRBJ2-5; D gene: TRBD2; V gene: TRBV2; clone size: -; CDR3 protein: CASRRTSGGLETQYF; CDR3 DNA: TGTGCCAGCAGGAGGACTAGCGGGGGCCTAGAGACCCAGTACTTC
J gene: TRBJ1-2; D gene: TRBD1; V gene: TRBV11-1; clone size: -; CDR3 protein: CASSEGQGSGGYTF; CDR3 DNA: TGTGCCAGCAGCGAGGGACAGGGATCGGGTGGCTACACCTTC
J gene: TRBJ2-7; D gene: -; V gene: TRBV5-4; clone size: -; CDR3 protein: CASSSGRQLEQYF; CDR3 DNA: TGTGCCAGCAGCTCCGGACGCCAACTAGAGCAGTACTTC
J gene: TRBJ1-3; D gene: -; V gene: TRBV5-1; clone size: -; CDR3 protein: CASSVQGPGNTIYF; CDR3 DNA: TGCGCCAGCAGCGTACAGGGACCGGGAAACACCATATATTTT
J gene: TRBJ1-5; D gene: -; V gene: TRBV5-5; clone size: -; CDR3 protein: CASSVFQGNNQPQHF; CDR3 DNA: TGTGCCAGCAGCGTGTTTCAGGGGAACAATCAGCCCCAGCATTTT
J gene: TRBJ2-1; D gene: TRBD2; V gene: TRBV2; clone size: once; CDR3 protein: CASHPGLAYDEQFF; CDR3 DNA: TGTGCCAGCCATCCGGGACTAGCGTACGATGAGCAGTTCTTC
J gene: TRBJ2-5; D gene: -; V gene: TRBV7-9; clone size: -; CDR3 protein: CASSPDSGRLETQYF; CDR3 DNA: TGTGCCAGCAGCCCGGACAGTGGGAGGTTAGAGACCCAGTACTTC
J gene: TRBJ2-3; D gene: TRBD1; V gene: TRBV19; clone size: -; CDR3 protein: CASTGQGATDTQYF; CDR3 DNA: TGTGCCAGTACGGGACAGGGGGCAACAGATACGCAGTATTTT
J gene: TRBJ1-3; D gene: TRBD1; V gene: TRBV5-1; clone size: -; CDR3 protein: CASSPDRDRNTIYF; CDR3 DNA: TGCGCCAGCAGTCCGGACAGGGATCGAAACACCATATATTTT
J gene: TRBJ1-1; D gene: -; V gene: TRBV5-4; clone size: -; CDR3 protein: CASSSKVMANTEAFF; CDR3 DNA: TGTGCCAGCAGTTCGAAGGTGATGGCGAACACTGAAGCTTTCTTT
J gene: TRBJ2-3; D gene: -; V gene: TRBV7-2; clone size: -; CDR3 protein: CASSFGGLPTDTQYF; CDR3 DNA: TGTGCCAGCAGCTTCGGGGGTTTACCCACAGATACGCAGTATTTT
J gene: TRBJ2-7; D gene: -; V gene: TRBV7-9; clone size: -; CDR3 protein: CASSLANGGQYF; CDR3 DNA: TGTGCCAGCAGCTTAGCCAATGGCGGGCAGTACTTC
J gene: TRBJ2-5; D gene: -; V gene: TRBV25-1; clone size: -; CDR3 protein: CASSGNLVGEAQYF; CDR3 DNA: TGTGCCAGCAGTGGGAACCTAGTAGGCGAGGCCCAGTACTTC
J gene: TRBJ1-6; D gene: -; V gene: TRBV19; clone size: -; CDR3 protein: CASSMGDGSSPLHF; CDR3 DNA: TGTGCCAGTAGTATGGGCGACGGGAGCTCACCCCTCCACTTT
J gene: TRBJ1-1; D gene: TRBD1; V gene: TRBV9; clone size: once; CDR3 protein: CASSYAQGALTEAFF; CDR3 DNA: TGTGCCAGCAGCTACGCTCAGGGGGCTCTCACTGAAGCTTTCTTT
J gene: TRBJ2-3; D gene: TRBD1; V gene: TRBV9; clone size: once; CDR3 protein: CASSAKPGQGLATDTQYF; CDR3 DNA: TGTGCCAGCAGCGCCAAACCGGGACAGGGACTTGCCACAGATACGCAGTATTTT
J gene: TRBJ2-5; D gene: TRBD2; V gene: TRBV9; clone size: few; CDR3 protein: CASSVDAGGIGETQYF; CDR3 DNA: TGTGCCAGCAGCGTCGACGCGGGGGGGATAGGGGAGACCCAGTACTTC
J gene: TRBJ1-1; D gene: -; V gene: TRBV18; clone size: -; CDR3 protein: CASSPMSNPPSEAFF; CDR3 DNA: TGTGCCAGCTCACCAATGTCGAACCCGCCCTCTGAAGCTTTCTTT
J gene: TRBJ2-1; D gene: TRBD1; V gene: TRBV14; clone size: -; CDR3 protein: CASSQVGTGDLAGVYNEQFF; CDR3 DNA: TGTGCCAGCAGCCAAGTCGGGACAGGGGATCTAGCGGGCGTCTACAATGAGCAGTTCTTC
J gene: TRBJ1-5; D gene: -; V gene: TRBV28; clone size: -; CDR3 protein: CASRRKWGSNQPQHF; CDR3 DNA: TGTGCCAGTCGCCGGAAATGGGGCAGCAATCAGCCCCAGCATTTT